The 32 T cell receptor beta chains reported below all come from one sample, sequenced in a study of blood T cell repertoires in COVID-19. Profiled with immunoSEQ multiplex PCR; TCRdb holds only in-frame clones, not every one. The sample has 250,000 to 300,000 clones; approximately 86% are singletons. Sequenced input: peripheral blood. Receptors were obtained from a woman aged 65 to 85 with COVID-19, enrolled during active disease.

V is TRBV5-4 and J is TRBJ1-1; tentatively, D is TRBD1 (6 bases). The germline V gene encodes CDR1 SGHNT and CDR2 YYREEE (reference sequence). Trimming pared 2 bases from V and 8 bases from J, leaving 13 bases between. The CDR3 totals 13 residues. The chain's CDR3 is CASSFDTGIEAFF. The CDR3 DNA sequence: TGTGCCAGCAGCTTTGACACAGGGATCGAAGCTTTCTTT.

The chain recombines TRBV5-1 with TRBJ2-2; D call uncertain. Germline CDR1 and CDR2: SGHRS and YFSETQ. This CDR3 is 15 amino acids long. The V end lost 2 bases, the J end lost 2 bases, and 10 bases lay between the germline ends. The CDR3 DNA reads as TGCGCCAGCAGCTTTCTCTACTCTAACACCGGGGAGCTGTTTTTT. It translates to CASSFLYSNTGELFF.

CDR3 sequence (DNA): TGTGCCAGCAGCTCCTCGACAGGGAAAGAGACCCAGTACTTC. This sequence encodes CASSSSTGKETQYF. The chain combines TRBV7-8 with TRBJ2-5, with 7 positions matching TRBD1. This CDR3 has 14 amino acids. Per germline, CDR1 SGHVS and CDR2 FQNEAQ. The V gene end was trimmed by 4 bases and the J gene end by 3 bases; junction bases not matched to a gene: 5. Using reference TRBV7-8 and TRBJ2-5 for the parts outside the CDR3, the full variable domain is GAGVSQSPRYKVAKRGQDVALRCDPISGHVSLFWYQQALGQGPEFLTYFQNEAQLDKSGLPSDRFFAERPEGSVSTLKIQRTQQEDSAVYLCASSSSTGKETQYFGPGTRLLVL.

The V gene is TRBV18, the J gene TRBJ2-3, with 12 bases identical to TRBD1. This CDR3 region has 14 residues. V shed 4 bases and J 4 bases; nucleotides not matched to a gene: 0. CDR1 and CDR2 (germline): KGHSH, LQKENI. This CDR3 is CASSRDRGPDTQYF. As DNA, the CDR3 is TGTGCCAGCTCACGGGACAGGGGGCCAGATACGCAGTATTTT.

The chain employs TRBV29-1 and TRBJ1-2, with D possibly being TRBD1 (5 bases). From germline, CDR1 is SQVTM and CDR2 ANQGSEA. This CDR3 has 13 amino acids. The V end was cut by 7 bases, the J end by 8 bases, with 20 bases between. CDR3 in DNA: TGCAGCGACTCGGGGGGGGATGGTTTCGGCTACACCTTC. Protein sequence: CSDSGGDGFGYTF.

About this clone itself: The same CDR3 arises from other DNA sequences in this sample as well. The genes are TRBV5-1 and TRBJ1-1; no clear D gene. The CDR3 contains 12 residues. Trimming took 1 base from V and 4 from J, leaving 5 bases between them. From germline, CDR1 is SGHRS and CDR2 YFSETQ. The CDR3 sequence is CASSLTGTEAFF. CDR3 nucleotides: TGCGCCAGCAGCTTGACCGGCACTGAAGCTTTCTTT.

J is TRBJ1-5 and V is TRBV6-5, with D hard to call. V was pared by 6 bases and J by 9 bases, with 15 bases between. Germline values: CDR1 MNHEY, CDR2 SVGAGI. The CDR3 covers 13 residues. The CDR3 DNA reads as TGTGCCAGCAGCTACGACACGCTTGGGCCCCAGCATTTT. Translation gives CASSYDTLGPQHF.

V gene TRBV11-3 combines with J gene TRBJ1-3, with D tentatively TRBD1 (6 bases). Per germline, CDR1 SGHNT and CDR2 YENEEA. Trimming pared 11 bases from V and 0 bases from J, leaving 14 bases between. The CDR3 consists of 14 residues. CDR3 protein: CAFTTDSSGNTIYF. The CDR3 DNA reads TGTGCCTTTACCACGGACAGCTCTGGAAACACCATATATTTT.

The chain carries TRBV6-2 or TRBV6-3 and TRBJ2-1, with TRBD1 matching over 8 bases. V gave up 6 bases and J gave up 14 bases; unmatched junction bases: 12. CDR3 size: 13 residues. CDR1 is MNHEY and CDR2 is SVGEGT in the germline V gene. The CDR3 DNA sequence: TGTGCCAGCAGCCCCCAAAATGGACAGGGAGAGTTCTTC. It translates to CASSPQNGQGEFF.

This clone was observed once. This CDR3 is also generated by other DNA sequences in the sample. The chain combines TRBV12-3 or TRBV12-4 with TRBJ1-1; TRBD1 is a possible D gene (6 bases). The CDR3 is 13 amino acids. V dropped 6 bases and J dropped 1 base, with 9 bases sitting between them. CDR3 in amino acids: CASSLTGNTEAFF. DNA for the CDR3: TGTGCCAGCAGCCTGACAGGGAACACTGAAGCTTTCTTT.

This chain links TRBV6-5 with TRBJ1-3, with D hard to call. Trimming cost V 6 bases and J 6 bases, with 15 bases left between them. The germline CDR1 and CDR2 sequences are MNHEY and SVGAGI. The CDR3 loop spans 14 amino acids. The CDR3 DNA follows: TGTGCCAGCAGAATAGAAGTGGGAGTAAACACCATATATTTT. Protein: CASRIEVGVNTIYF.

This chain joins TRBV7-2 and TRBJ2-5; D uncertain. This CDR3 comprises 16 residues. The V and J ends lost 0 bases and 2 bases respectively, with 13 bases between them. From germline, CDR1 is SGHTA and CDR2 FQGNSA. The CDR3 DNA sequence: TGTGCCAGCAGCTTAGCGCAGGCAGTACCGCAAGAGACCCAGTACTTC. Translated: CASSLAQAVPQETQYF.

The gene calls are TRBV5-1 and TRBJ2-7; 7 positions match TRBD2. The germline V gene has CDR1 SGHRS and CDR2 YFSETQ. The CDR3 covers 15 residues. With V trimmed by 6 bases and J by 3 bases, 12 bases remained unmatched. CDR3 residues: CASKEGLVGGYEQYF. Written as DNA, the CDR3 is TGCGCCAGCAAGGAAGGACTAGTCGGGGGCTACGAGCAGTACTTC.

This clone was recorded many times. J is TRBJ1-1 and V is TRBV10-3; possibly TRBD1 for D (5 bases). CDR3 size: 12 residues. Trimming stripped 1 base from V and 10 bases from J, with 10 bases between. Germline CDR1 ENHRY, CDR2 SYGVKD. The CDR3 region is CAISEYQGGAFF. CDR3 in DNA: TGTGCCATCAGTGAGTACCAGGGCGGAGCTTTCTTT.

V usage is TRBV5-4 and J usage is TRBJ1-1; TRBD1 is a possible D gene (6 bases). Trimming pared 0 bases from V and 4 bases from J, leaving 10 bases between. CDR1 SGHNT and CDR2 YYREEE come from the germline V gene (reference sequence). This CDR3 has 14 amino acids. The CDR3 spells CASSLAVGGTEAFF. In nucleotides, the CDR3 is TGTGCCAGCAGCTTGGCCGTAGGGGGCACTGAAGCTTTCTTT.

The chain recombines TRBV7-2 with TRBJ1-2, with D possibly matching TRBD1 (6 bases). V lost 2 bases and J 7 bases, leaving 14 bases between the germline ends. CDR3 length: 14 residues. Germline V gene data show CDR1 as SGHTA and CDR2 as FQGNSA. The chain's CDR3 is CASSLLRQALGYTF. CDR3 coding DNA: TGTGCCAGCAGCTTATTACGACAGGCTCTTGGCTACACCTTC.

This chain links TRBV5-4 with TRBJ2-4, with 9 bases identical to TRBD2. The trim removed 4 bases at V and 5 bases at J, leaving 16 bases unmatched. This CDR3 spans 18 amino acids. Per the germline V gene, CDR1 is SGHNT and CDR2 is YYREEE (reference sequence). CDR3 DNA: TGTGCCAGCAGCCGACCTGGGGTAGCGGGGGCCGGTGAAAACATTCAGTACTTC. Its protein product is CASSRPGVAGAGENIQYF.

The genes are TRBV5-1 and TRBJ1-1; D is possibly TRBD1 (6 bases). With 4 bases removed from V and 1 base from J, the gap between germline ends came to 14 bases. Per the germline V gene, CDR1 is SGHRS and CDR2 is YFSETQ. This CDR3 has 15 amino acids. CDR3: CASSLTGNSNTEAFF. The DNA of the CDR3 is TGCGCCAGCAGCCTAACAGGGAACTCGAACACTGAAGCTTTCTTT.

The J gene is TRBJ1-6, the V gene TRBV5-1; D is possibly TRBD1 (6 bases). The V end was cut by 5 bases, the J end by 5 bases, with 17 bases between. Germline assignment: CDR1 SGHRS and CDR2 YFSETQ. The CDR3 consists of 16 residues. The CDR3, as DNA: TGCGCCAGCAGGTCAGTCCCAGGGGAAAATAATTCACCCCTCCACTTT. Protein product: CASRSVPGENNSPLHF.

J is TRBJ2-7 and V is TRBV2; D perhaps matches TRBD2 (6 bases). The CDR3 contains 14 residues. V was pared by 3 bases and J by 1 base, with 10 bases between. In germline, CDR1 is SNHLY, CDR2 FYNNEI. In DNA form, the CDR3 reads TGTGCCAGCAGTGAGCGGGGTCTGTCCTACGAGCAGTACTTC. This translates into CASSERGLSYEQYF.

This clone was seen more than once but under ten times. This sequence joins TRBV5-1 and TRBJ2-3, with 15 bases lining up with TRBD2. The junction had 4 bases not matched to a gene; V was cut back by 3 bases and J by 2 bases. The germline V gene encodes CDR1 SGHRS and CDR2 YFSETQ. This CDR3 spans 17 amino acids. DNA for the CDR3: TGCGCCAGCAGCTCGGGGACTAGCGGGGGGACCACAGATACGCAGTATTTT. It codes for CASSSGTSGGTTDTQYF.

V usage is TRBV9 and J usage is TRBJ2-3; TRBD2 agrees at 7 bases. The ends lost 0 bases at V and 0 bases at J; junction bases unmatched: 13. The CDR3 spans 19 residues. The germline CDR1 and CDR2 sequences are SGDLS and YYNGEE. CDR3 amino acids: CASSVALTSYLPSTDTQYF. CDR3 DNA sequence: TGTGCCAGCAGCGTAGCTCTGACTAGCTATCTCCCTAGCACAGATACGCAGTATTTT.

The V and J genes are TRBV24-1 and TRBJ1-3; D is ambiguous. V lost 4 bases and J lost 0, with 9 bases in between. Germline assignment: CDR1 KGHDR and CDR2 SFDVKD. CDR3 length equals 15 residues. CDR3 bases: TGTGCCACCAGTGACTCAATGAGCTCTGGAAACACCATATATTTT. Protein: CATSDSMSSGNTIYF.

CDR3 in amino acids: CSVVLMDRGLADTQYF. CDR3 DNA: TGCAGCGTTGTGCTCATGGACAGGGGGTTGGCAGATACGCAGTATTTT. The chain joins TRBV29-1 to TRBJ2-3; 10 positions match TRBD1. V lost 4 bases, J lost 4 bases, and 11 bases stayed unmatched. Germline V gene lookup returns CDR1 SQVTM and CDR2 ANQGSEA. This CDR3 is 16 amino acids long.

The chain couples TRBV7-2 to TRBJ1-2, with 7 bases fitting TRBD1. The germline gives CDR1 SGHTA, CDR2 FQGNSA. Trimming removed 3 bases from V and 4 bases from J; junction bases left unmatched: 2. The CDR3 totals 13 residues. The CDR3 sequence: CASSLGTAYGYTF. CDR3 nucleotides: TGTGCCAGCAGCTTGGGGACAGCCTATGGCTACACCTTC. The full variable domain, with the rest looked up from reference TRBV7-2 and TRBJ1-2, is GAGVSQSPSNKVTEKGKDVELRCDPISGHTALYWYRQSLGQGLEFLIYFQGNSAPDKSGLPSDRFSAERTGGSVSTLTIQRTQQEDSAVYLCASSLGTAYGYTFGSGTRLTVV.

The V and J genes are TRBV7-6 and TRBJ2-6; 7 positions agree with TRBD1. Germline lookup yields CDR1 SGHVS and CDR2 FNYEAQ. This CDR3 has 15 residues. Germline trimming cut 3 bases from V and 2 bases from J; bases unmatched to any gene: 1. Here the CDR3 reads CASSLGQPGANVLTF. In nucleotides, the CDR3 is TGTGCCAGCAGCTTGGGACAGCCTGGGGCCAACGTCCTGACTTTC. The full variable domain, with the rest looked up from reference TRBV7-6 and TRBJ2-6, is GAGVSQSPRYKVTKRGQDVALRCDPISGHVSLYWYRQALGQGPEFLTYFNYEAQQDKSGLPNDRFSAERPEGSISTLTIQRTEQRDSAMYRCASSLGQPGANVLTFGAGSRLTVL.

This clone appeared once. The chain joins TRBV11-2 to TRBJ1-3; 7 positions agree with TRBD1. The germline gives CDR1 SGHAT, CDR2 FQNNGV. J gave up 0 bases and V 5 bases, and 7 bases lay outside the gene matches. The CDR3 totals 16 residues. DNA of the CDR3: TGTGCCAGCAGCCGTATACAGGGGTTCTCTGGAAACACCATATATTTT. It is translated as CASSRIQGFSGNTIYF.

This sequence joins TRBV4-3 and TRBJ1-3; no reliable D call. The CDR3 sequence is 17 residues long. CDR1 and CDR2 (germline): LGHNA, YSLEER. V shed 0 bases and J shed 0 bases, with 12 bases lying between them. CDR3 DNA sequence: TGCGCCAGCAGCCAAGATAGAGGAACCGGCTCTGGAAACACCATATATTTT. Translating gives CASSQDRGTGSGNTIYF.

The chain has TRBV12-3 or TRBV12-4 and TRBJ2-7; D remains unclear. The V and J ends lost 3 bases and 3 bases respectively, with 9 bases between them. The CDR3 is 13 residues long. CDR3 loop: CASSLIQNYEQYF. The DNA of the CDR3 is TGTGCCAGCAGTTTGATACAAAACTACGAGCAGTACTTC.

The chain links TRBV10-1 to TRBJ1-1; 9 positions agree with TRBD1. V lost 4 bases, J lost 0 bases, and 9 bases stayed unmatched. The germline CDR1 and CDR2 sequences are WNHNN and SYGVQD (reference sequence). The CDR3 is 17 amino acids. The CDR3 DNA follows: TGCGCCAGCAGTGGCCGGACAGGGGTGGGGATGAACACTGAAGCTTTCTTT. This sequence encodes CASSGRTGVGMNTEAFF.

This chain uses TRBV6-5 with TRBJ1-2; the match to TRBD1 covers 8 bases. This CDR3 is 12 amino acids long. The germline CDR1 and CDR2 sequences are MNHEY and SVGAGI. After removal of 6 bases from V and 4 bases from J, the junction contained 1 base not matched to a gene. CDR3 nucleotides: TGTGCCAGCAGCAGGGGGCCCTATGGCTACACCTTC. This gives the protein CASSRGPYGYTF.

The V call is TRBV10-3, the J call TRBJ2-7; possibly TRBD2 for D (6 bases). Germline V gene lookup returns CDR1 ENHRY and CDR2 SYGVKD. CDR3 length: 10 amino acids. The ends were cut back, 8 bases at V and 5 bases at J, with 7 bases in the middle. DNA for the CDR3: TGTGCCATCGGAGGGAACGAGCAGTACTTC. This encodes CAIGGNEQYF.